These T cell receptor beta chains were read from a single sample in a study of shared clonotypes between healthy human individuals. Here immunoSEQ multiplex PCR was the method, and the copy in TCRdb shows in-frame clones only, minus some. The sample records under 2.5 million clones, around 90% being singletons. What was sequenced was naive CD4+ T cells from PBMCs. The receptor set was obtained from a man between 18 and 29 years old in good health. Some clones in this sample may be carry-over from other donors' samples. The CDR3 runs from the conserved cysteine through the conserved F or W. The D gene is left open where the match is weak. The size of a clone is reported for some rows only, either as once, few or many, or as a class for expanded clones.

TRBJ1-1	TRBV19	.	.	TGTGCCAGTAGTTCCCCTTTTCGGGGGGCGGCCACTGAAGCTTTCTTT	CASSSPFRGAATEAFF
TRBJ2-7	TRBV7-8	.	.	TGTGCCAGCAGCTTAACGGACGGTGCCTACGAGCAGTACTTC	CASSLTDGAYEQYF
TRBJ2-3	TRBV5-1	.	once	TGCGCCAGCAGCTTGGGACTAGGGGATACGCAGTATTTT	CASSLGLGDTQYF
TRBJ2-7	TRBV4-2	TRBD2	.	TGTGCCAGCAGCCAAGGGACTAGCGGAACCTACGAGCAGTACTTC	CASSQGTSGTYEQYF
TRBJ1-5	TRBV6-1	TRBD1	.	TGTGCCAGCAGCTGGACAGGGACGGGTCAGCCCCAGCATTTT	CASSWTGTGQPQHF
TRBJ1-2	TRBV9	.	.	TGTGCCAGCAGCGTAGGGTGGCAGAGCTATGGCTACACCTTC	CASSVGWQSYGYTF
TRBJ2-3	TRBV6-5	.	.	TGTGCCAGCAGTTCGACCCTTATGACCAGAGATACGCAGTATTTT	CASSSTLMTRDTQYF
TRBJ2-7	TRBV28	.	.	TGTGCCAGCAGTTTATGGGGGGCCTTTACCTACGAGCAGTACTTC	CASSLWGAFTYEQYF
TRBJ1-1	TRBV6-1	.	few	TGTGCCAGCAGTGCCCTCCGTACAGCCACTGAAGCTTTCTTT	CASSALRTATEAFF
TRBJ2-7	TRBV7-6	.	.	TGTGCCAGCAGCCCTCGGGCTGGCGACGAGCAGTACTTC	CASSPRAGDEQYF
TRBJ2-2	TRBV4-1	.	.	TGCGCCAGCAGCCAAGATGTCGGGGGGAACACCGGGGAGCTGTTTTTT	CASSQDVGGNTGELFF
TRBJ1-2	TRBV14	.	.	TGTGCCAGCAGCCAGGGCCCTTCCACAGCTAACTATGGCTACACCTTC	CASSQGPSTANYGYTF
TRBJ2-1	TRBV5-1	.	.	TGCGCCAGCAGCTTCTATCGCGGGAACTCCTACAATGAGCAGTTCTTC	CASSFYRGNSYNEQFF
TRBJ2-3	TRBV9	.	.	TGTGCCAGCAGCCCCTCCCCAGATACGCAGTATTTT	CASSPSPDTQYF
TRBJ1-1	TRBV18	.	.	TGTGCCAGCTCACTGGTCGCCAACCAAGCGACTGAAGCTTTCTTT	CASSLVANQATEAFF
TRBJ1-2	TRBV4-3	TRBD1	.	TGCGCCAGCAGCCAACCCGGGGACAGGGGTTTGGGCTATGGCTACACCTTC	CASSQPGDRGLGYGYTF
TRBJ2-1	TRBV4-1	TRBD2	.	TGCGCCAGCAGCCGATCCGGGACTAGCGGAACCCTGAGCTCCTACAATGAGCAGTTCTTC	CASSRSGTSGTLSSYNEQFF
TRBJ1-2	TRBV15	.	.	TGTGCCACCAGCATCAAATGTGGAAAGACCTATGGCTACACCTTC	CATSIKCGKTYGYTF
TRBJ2-1	TRBV10-2	.	.	TGCGCCAGCAGTGAGCTCTACAATGAGCAGTTCTTC	CASSELYNEQFF
TRBJ1-1	TRBV28	TRBD1	.	TGTGCCAGCAGTTTGAAGACAGGGTTGGAAGCTTTCTTT	CASSLKTGLEAFF
TRBJ2-6	TRBV28	.	once	TGTGCCAGCAGTTTTCGGGAAGCTGGGGCCAACGTCCTGACTTTC	CASSFREAGANVLTF
TRBJ2-1	TRBV4-3	TRBD2	.	TGCGCCAGCAGCCCCTTACTAGCGGGCGCCCGCAATGAGCAGTTCTTC	CASSPLLAGARNEQFF
TRBJ1-2	TRBV6-1	.	.	TGTGCCAGCAGTGAAAACGGGTACTATGGTGGCTACACCTTC	CASSENGYYGGYTF
TRBJ1-1	TRBV5-1	.	.	TGCGCCAGCAGCTTGCGGCAGGGACTGTCGGCTGAAGCTTTCTTT	CASSLRQGLSAEAFF
TRBJ2-7	TRBV19	.	.	TGTGCCAGTAGCCCGGTGGGCGTTGTCGCCTACGAGCAGTACTTC	CASSPVGVVAYEQYF
TRBJ2-3	TRBV5-1	TRBD2	.	TGCGCCAGCAGACTAGCGGGAGATGTAGATACGCAGTATTTT	CASRLAGDVDTQYF
TRBJ2-3	TRBV28	.	.	TGTGCCAGCAGCGACCGGGACATAATTAGCACAGATACGCAGTATTTT	CASSDRDIISTDTQYF
TRBJ2-1	TRBV9	.	.	TGTGCCAGCAGCGTAGTTCCCCTCGACGGTGAGCAGTTCTTC	CASSVVPLDGEQFF
TRBJ1-1	TRBV7-2	TRBD1	few	TGTGCCAGCAGTAAATCGACAGGGGTTCACACTGAAGCTTTCTTT	CASSKSTGVHTEAFF
TRBJ2-7	TRBV27	.	once	TGTGCCAGCAGTTTACAGAGGGTGAGTATCCACGAGCAGTACTTC	CASSLQRVSIHEQYF
TRBJ2-1	TRBV9	.	.	TGTGCCAGCAGCGTAACGCCTTACAATGAGCAGTTCTTC	CASSVTPYNEQFF
TRBJ1-2	TRBV19	.	.	TGTGCCAGTAGTATGATCAGGGGCCCCTCCGGGTATGGCTACACCTTC	CASSMIRGPSGYGYTF
TRBJ1-6	TRBV7-9	TRBD1	.	TGTGCCAGCGGACAGGGGGATTCACCCCTCCACTTT	CASGQGDSPLHF
TRBJ1-1	TRBV11-1	.	.	TGTGCCAGCAGCCCCGGGATAGTAGCTTTCTTT	CASSPGIVAFF
TRBJ2-1	TRBV9	TRBD2	once	TGTGCCAGCAGCGTAGTGGGCCGGGCGGGAGGGCCAAATGAGCAGTTCTTC	CASSVVGRAGGPNEQFF
TRBJ2-7	TRBV4-1	.	once	TGCGCCAGCAGCCAAGATTACTATGAGGGTACAACCTACGAGCAGTACTTC	CASSQDYYEGTTYEQYF
TRBJ2-1	TRBV7-3	.	.	TGTGCCAGCCGTGGGGGATACAATGAGCAGTTCTTC	CASRGGYNEQFF
TRBJ1-5	TRBV2	.	few	TGTGCCAGCAGTGAACAGGGCAATCAGCCCCAGCATTTT	CASSEQGNQPQHF
TRBJ1-2	TRBV6-5	.	.	TGTGCCAGCAGGTACAGGGTCGCAAGCTATGGCTACACCTTC	CASRYRVASYGYTF
TRBJ1-5	TRBV19	.	.	TGTGCCAGTAGTATTAGGGGGGAACAGCCCCAGCATTTT	CASSIRGEQPQHF
TRBJ2-3	TRBV18	TRBD2	.	TGTGCCAGCTCACCAAAAAAGGGGACTAGCGGAACAGATACGCAGTATTTT	CASSPKKGTSGTDTQYF
TRBJ1-1	TRBV21-1	.	.	TGTGCCAGCCATTCCCGCAGGGAGGTTTTTGGGAGGAGGACTGAAGCTTTCTTT	CASHSRREVFGRRTEAFF
TRBJ1-5	TRBV4-2	.	.	TGTGCCAGCAGCCAAGATTTTGGTCAGCCCCAGCATTTT	CASSQDFGQPQHF